This entry lists 24 T cell receptor beta chains sequenced from one sample in a study of cytomegalovirus exposure and HLA in healthy donors (TCRdb year 2017). Receptors were amplified or captured by the immunoSEQ multiplex PCR assay. For the multiplex PCR, a mixture combining 60 forward primers for TCR Vbeta segments and 13 reverse primers for TCR Jbeta segments was used. In TCRdb, the immuneACCESS table is reduced to in-frame sequences with V and J assigned. These tables do not hold every clone; where another copy was compared, an unresolved V gene accounts for under half, and the others remain unexplained. Within this sample are approximately 110,000 clones, with about three quarters of them counted one time only. 5.2% of the sample belongs to the ten largest clones. Sequencing was done on a sample of PBMCs. The receptors come from a female donor in good health and CMV-seropositive.

The gene calls are TRBV5-1 and TRBJ2-1; TRBD1 aligns across 11 bases. There are 17 residues in the CDR3. CDR1 is SGHRS and CDR2 is YFSETQ in the germline V gene. The V and J ends lost 4 bases and 0 bases, in that order; junction bases with no gene match: 6. CDR3 DNA sequence: TGCGCCAGCAGCCGGGACAGGGGGTTTAGCTCCTACAATGAGCAGTTCTTC. Its translation: CASSRDRGFSSYNEQFF.

V and J are TRBV15 and TRBJ2-7, with D unclear. Trimming took off 0 bases at V and 7 bases at J, with 13 bases between the two ends. The CDR3 runs to 14 residues. Looked up from germline, CDR1 is LNHNV and CDR2 is YYDKDF (reference sequence). CDR3 protein: CATSRDRTDKEQYF. The CDR3 DNA reads TGTGCCACCAGCAGAGATCGTACAGACAAAGAGCAGTACTTC.

The gene calls are TRBV28 and TRBJ2-7, with D maybe TRBD1 (6 bases). V lost 3 bases to trimming and J lost 1 base, with 10 bases between them. Germline-derived CDR1 and CDR2 are MDHEN and SYDVKM. CDR3 size: 14 residues. DNA for the CDR3: TGTGCCAGCAGTTTGGGGGCTCTTTCCTACGAGCAGTACTTC. It specifies CASSLGALSYEQYF.

This chain links TRBV5-1 with TRBJ2-7; 12 bases line up with TRBD1. J was trimmed by 6 bases and V by 4 bases; bases with no gene match: 8. The CDR3 has 15 amino acids. The germline gives CDR1 SGHRS, CDR2 YFSETQ. CDR3 in amino acids: CASSTQGGQGAEQYF. The CDR3 DNA reads as TGCGCCAGCAGCACACAGGGGGGACAGGGGGCCGAGCAGTACTTC.

V usage is TRBV12-5 and J usage is TRBJ1-1, with no clear D. Per germline, CDR1 LGHNT and CDR2 FRNRAP. This CDR3 region has 14 residues. The V and J ends lost 1 base and 5 bases respectively, with 11 bases between them. CDR3 region: CASGLGLSGTEAFF. CDR3 coding DNA: TGTGCTAGTGGTTTGGGTCTTTCGGGGACTGAAGCTTTCTTT.

The chain combines TRBV10-2 with TRBJ2-5, with TRBD1 as a possible D gene (6 bases). Germline assignment: CDR1 WSHSY and CDR2 SAAADI. This CDR3 has 15 amino acids. Trimming shortened V by 0 bases and J by 2 bases, and 10 bases separated the two germline ends. CDR3 bases: TGCGCCAGCAGTGAGTCGCCAGGACAGCAAGAGACCCAGTACTTC. This translates into CASSESPGQQETQYF.

This chain joins TRBV7-8 and TRBJ1-1; D gene ambiguous. Between the trimmed V and J ends, which lost 2 bases and 4 bases, there was a span of 14 bases. The CDR3 contains 15 residues. The germline V gene encodes CDR1 SGHVS and CDR2 FQNEAQ. The DNA of the CDR3 is TGTGCCAGCAGCTTAATTAGTGGGCTGGGCACTGAAGCTTTCTTT. Translating it yields CASSLISGLGTEAFF.

This clone showed up just a few times. V usage is TRBV7-8 and J usage is TRBJ2-1; tentatively, D is TRBD2 (5 bases). Germline V gives CDR1 SGHVS, CDR2 FQNEAQ. This CDR3 has 18 amino acids. The germline V and J ends were trimmed by 5 bases and 2 bases, with 22 bases remaining between them. CDR3 sequence: CASSPSRTRGEPYNEQFF. The CDR3 region has the DNA TGTGCCAGCAGCCCAAGCCGGACCCGGGGTGAGCCCTACAATGAGCAGTTCTTC.

This clone appeared a single time. The J gene is TRBJ2-3, the V gene TRBV4-2, with 7 bases identical to TRBD2. The CDR3 spans 15 residues. J lost 4 bases, V lost 0 bases, and 4 bases had no gene match. Germline V gene data show CDR1 as LGHNA and CDR2 as YNFKEQ. The CDR3 nucleotides are TGTGCCAGCAGCCAAGACGGGGGGAAATCAGATACGCAGTATTTT. It yields the protein CASSQDGGKSDTQYF.

V is TRBV1 and J is TRBJ2-2; the listed D gene, TRBD2, was not tested against the DNA. TRBV1 is a pseudogene. The CDR3 has 18 residues. Here the CDR3 DNA reads TGCACCAGCAGCCAAGACTTGGGCGCGGAGGGGTACACCGGGGAGCTGTTTTTT. The encoded protein is CTSSQDLGAEGYTGELFF.

This chain links TRBV5-5 with TRBJ1-2, with a weak D call TRBD1 (6 bases). The CDR3 runs 14 residues. Germline loops: CDR1 SGHKS, CDR2 YYEKEE (reference sequence). V shed 1 base and J shed 2 bases, with 9 bases lying between them. In nucleotides, the CDR3 is TGTGCCAGCAGCTTGTGGACAGCAAACTATGGCTACACCTTC. Translated: CASSLWTANYGYTF.

This rearrangement joins TRBV19 to TRBJ1-2; D uncertain. V dropped 7 bases and J dropped 4 bases, with 34 bases sitting between them. This CDR3 has 20 residues. From germline, CDR1 is LNHDA and CDR2 SQIVND (reference sequence). The CDR3 sequence is CASTLNPGSLAGPYSYGYTF. CDR3 sequence (DNA): TGTGCCAGTACGCTTAACCCCGGGAGCTTAGCGGGTCCCTATAGCTATGGCTACACCTTC.

The chain joins TRBV7-8 to TRBJ2-7; TRBD2 matches at 9 bases. The CDR3 extends over 16 amino acids. CDR1 and CDR2 (germline): SGHVS, FQNEAQ. The junction had 11 bases not matched to a gene; V was cut back by 5 bases and J by 3 bases. This CDR3 reads CASSPRSSGGSYEQYF. The CDR3 coding sequence is TGTGCCAGCAGCCCCCGTAGTAGCGGGGGTAGCTACGAGCAGTACTTC. Looking up the rest from reference TRBV7-8 and TRBJ2-7 gives the full variable domain: GAGVSQSPRYKVAKRGQDVALRCDPISGHVSLFWYQQALGQGPEFLTYFQNEAQLDKSGLPSDRFFAERPEGSVSTLKIQRTQQEDSAVYLCASSPRSSGGSYEQYFGPGTRLTVT.

The V call is TRBV7-2, the J call TRBJ2-3; no clear D gene. V gave up 1 base and J gave up 2 bases, with 13 bases separating them. The germline V gene has CDR1 SGHTA and CDR2 FQGNSA. This CDR3 comprises 16 residues. The CDR3 nucleotides are TGTGCCAGCAGCTTAGGGGCCGGATCGAACACAGATACGCAGTATTTT. Encoded protein: CASSLGAGSNTDTQYF.

V is TRBV14 and J is TRBJ2-2, with D possibly being TRBD1 (5 bases). V was clipped by 2 bases and J by 8 bases, with 15 bases between them. CDR1 SGHDN and CDR2 FVKESK come from the germline V gene. The CDR3 loop spans 15 amino acids. CDR3 nucleotide sequence: TGTGCCAGCAGCCAAAGTACCCAGGGTTTGGGGGAGCTGTTTTTT. The encoded protein is CASSQSTQGLGELFF. The full variable domain, in which reference TRBV14 and TRBJ2-2 provide the parts outside the CDR3, is EAGVTQFPSHSVIEKGQTVTLRCDPISGHDNLYWYRRVMGKEIKFLLHFVKESKQDESGMPNNRFLAERTGGTYSTLKVQPAELEDSGVYFCASSQSTQGLGELFFGEGSRLTVL.

The rearrangement joins TRBV7-2 to TRBJ2-5; 9 nucleotides line up with TRBD2. Germline CDR1 reads SGHTA; CDR2 reads FQGNSA. After removal of 5 bases from V and 4 bases from J, the junction contained 8 bases not matched to a gene. CDR3 length: 15 residues. CDR3 bases: TGTGCCAGCAGCCTCGGACTAGCGCGTGTAGAGACCCAGTACTTC. Residues: CASSLGLARVETQYF.

The chain recombines TRBV13 with TRBJ2-2; TRBD1 matches at 9 bases. The CDR3 has 17 amino acids. With V trimmed by 2 bases and J by 8 bases, 12 bases remained unmatched. In germline, CDR1 is PRHDT, CDR2 FYEKMQ (reference sequence). The CDR3 region is CASSLSNRGPFSGELFF. DNA for the CDR3: TGTGCCAGCAGCTTATCTAACAGGGGGCCGTTCTCGGGGGAGCTGTTTTTT.

The chain is built from TRBV28 and TRBJ2-1, with 10 bases matching TRBD1. From germline, CDR1 is MDHEN and CDR2 SYDVKM. The CDR3 extends over 20 amino acids. V gave up 1 base and J gave up 0 bases; unmatched junction bases: 12. The CDR3, as DNA: TGTGCCAGCAGTTTATCCGGGACAGGGGACCCGCGGGGCTCCTACAATGAGCAGTTCTTC. Residues: CASSLSGTGDPRGSYNEQFF.

CDR3 in amino acids: CASSAHRGSNQPQHF. Here the CDR3 DNA reads TGTGCCAGTAGTGCACACAGGGGTAGCAATCAGCCCCAGCATTTT. The chain recombines TRBV19 with TRBJ1-5; 7 bases match TRBD1. Germline CDR1 LNHDA, CDR2 SQIVND (reference sequence). This CDR3 has 15 amino acids. V gave up 5 bases and J gave up 0 bases; unmatched junction bases: 4.

The V gene is TRBV2, the J gene TRBJ2-5; the D gene is possibly TRBD1 (5 bases). The J call is in doubt because the DNA end fits TRBJ2-7 better. The CDR3 length is 15 residues. CDR1 is SNHLY and CDR2 is FYNNEI in the germline V gene. The chain's CDR3 is CASSEALGAYYEQYF. The CDR3 DNA reads as TGTGCCAGCAGTGAAGCGCTTGGGGCCTACTACGAGCAGTACTTC.

The rearrangement joins TRBV5-1 to TRBJ1-4, with a possible D match to TRBD1 (6 bases). The CDR3 spans 14 residues. Trimming left V 2 bases short and J 8 bases short, with 13 bases between. CDR1 and CDR2 (germline): SGHRS, YFSETQ. CDR3 sequence: CASSFQGFGEKLFF. The DNA of the CDR3 is TGCGCCAGCAGCTTCCAGGGGTTTGGCGAAAAACTGTTTTTT.

The V and J genes are TRBV7-9 and TRBJ2-1, with TRBD1 as a possible D gene (6 bases). V was shortened by 5 bases and J by 4 bases, with 18 bases between the two germline ends. Germline V gene sequence: CDR1 SEHNR, CDR2 FQNEAQ (reference sequence). The CDR3 is 16 amino acids. Written as DNA, the CDR3 is TGTGCCAGCAGCCCCCCCCGCGACAGGCGTTACAATGAGCAGTTCTTC. Translation gives CASSPPRDRRYNEQFF.

This chain joins TRBV28 and TRBJ1-5; weak D call: TRBD1 (6 bases). Trimming pared 6 bases from V and 5 bases from J, leaving 11 bases between. This CDR3 has 13 amino acids. CDR1 and CDR2 (germline): MDHEN, SYDVKM. In DNA form, the CDR3 reads TGTGCCAGCAGATATTACAGGGATCAGCCCCAGCATTTT. Protein: CASRYYRDQPQHF.

The rearrangement uses TRBV6-1 and TRBJ1-3, with D tentatively TRBD1 (5 bases). The CDR3 consists of 14 residues. The V and J ends lost 2 bases and 2 bases respectively, with 7 bases between them. The germline V gene has CDR1 MNHNS and CDR2 SASEGT. The CDR3: CASSEPGTGNTIYF. The DNA for the CDR3 is TGTGCCAGCAGTGAACCAGGGACTGGAAACACCATATATTTT.